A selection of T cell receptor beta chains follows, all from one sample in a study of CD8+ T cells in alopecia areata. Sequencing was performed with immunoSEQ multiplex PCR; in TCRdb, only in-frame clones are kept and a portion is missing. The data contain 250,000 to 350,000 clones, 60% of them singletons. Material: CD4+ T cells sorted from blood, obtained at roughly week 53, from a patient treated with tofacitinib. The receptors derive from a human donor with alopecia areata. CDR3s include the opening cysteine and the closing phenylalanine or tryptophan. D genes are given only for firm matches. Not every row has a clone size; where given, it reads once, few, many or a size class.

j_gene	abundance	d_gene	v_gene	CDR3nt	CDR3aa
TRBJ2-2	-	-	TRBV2	TGTGCCAGCAGGGCCATCCTCTACCCCACCGGGGAGCTGTTTTTT	CASRAILYPTGELFF
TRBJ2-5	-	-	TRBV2	TGTGCCAGCAGTGGACTAGTAACCCTCCAAGAGACCCAGTACTTC	CASSGLVTLQETQYF
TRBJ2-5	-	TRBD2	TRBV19	TGTGCCAGTAGTCCGCGTGATAGCGGGGCCCAAGAGGCCCAGTACTTC	CASSPRDSGAQEAQYF
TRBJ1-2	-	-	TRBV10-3	TGTGCCATCAGGTTAACAGGATCGGGCTACACCTTC	CAIRLTGSGYTF
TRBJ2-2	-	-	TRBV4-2	TGTGCCAGCAGCCAGCGGACAGGGAGGGACACCGGGGAGCTGTTTTTT	CASSQRTGRDTGELFF
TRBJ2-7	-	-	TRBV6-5	TGTGCCAGCAGTTACTTGAACATCCGACAGCACTACGAGCAGTACTTC	CASSYLNIRQHYEQYF
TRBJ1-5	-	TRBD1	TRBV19	TGTGCCAGTAGTTCCCCGGACAGGGTTTATCAGCCCCAGCATTTT	CASSSPDRVYQPQHF
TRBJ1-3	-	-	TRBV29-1	TGCAGCGTTGTTTACTCTGGAAACACCATATATTTT	CSVVYSGNTIYF
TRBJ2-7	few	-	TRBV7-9	TGTGCCAGCAGCCCAAGGGGAAGCTCCTACGAGCAGTACTTC	CASSPRGSSYEQYF
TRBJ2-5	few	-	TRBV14	TGTGCCAGCAGCCAAGATAGCGCAGAGACCCAGTACTTC	CASSQDSAETQYF
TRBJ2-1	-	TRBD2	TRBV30	TGTGCCTGGAGTGGCCGGGGTAGCGGGGGGTACAATGAGCAGTTCTTC	CAWSGRGSGGYNEQFF
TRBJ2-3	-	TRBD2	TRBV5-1	TGCGCCAGCAGCGCCAGGAGCGGGGGGGCGGAAGATACGCAGTATTTT	CASSARSGGAEDTQYF
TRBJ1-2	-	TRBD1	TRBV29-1	TGCAGCGTTGAATCGGTCCAGGGGGCGCCTGGCTATGGCTACACCTTC	CSVESVQGAPGYGYTF
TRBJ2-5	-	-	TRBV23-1	TGCGCCAGCAGTCAATCTTGGGGCGCAGGGGCCCAAGAGACCCAGTACTTC	CASSQSWGAGAQETQYF
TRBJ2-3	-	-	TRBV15	TGTGCCACCAGCGGGCGTACCACAGATACGCAGTATTTT	CATSGRTTDTQYF
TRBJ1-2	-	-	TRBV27	TGTGCCAGCAGCCTTACAGGGAAACATGGGTATGGCTACACCTTC	CASSLTGKHGYGYTF
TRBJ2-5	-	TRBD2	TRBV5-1	TGCGCCAGCAGCCTGTTAGCGGGAGCCCAAGAGACCCAGTACTTC	CASSLLAGAQETQYF
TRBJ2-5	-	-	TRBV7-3	TGTGCCAGCAGCTTAAGGCCAGGGGAGCAAGAGACCCAGTACTTC	CASSLRPGEQETQYF
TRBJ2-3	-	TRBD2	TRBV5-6	TGTGCCAGCAGCTTGCGGGGAGGGGATATAGATACGCAGTATTTT	CASSLRGGDIDTQYF
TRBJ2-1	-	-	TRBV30	TGTGCCTGGAGTGTAGTTACAACCGGATTCAATGAGCAGTTCTTC	CAWSVVTTGFNEQFF
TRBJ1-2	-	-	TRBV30	TGTGCCTTCACCCTTAACTATGGCTACACCTTC	CAFTLNYGYTF
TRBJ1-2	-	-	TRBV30	TGTGCCTGGGGAGGACAGTTAGCTAACTATGGCTACACCTTC	CAWGGQLANYGYTF
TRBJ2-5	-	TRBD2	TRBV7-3	TGTGCCAGCAGCCCTACTAGCGGGGGGTTCGAGACCCAGTACTTC	CASSPTSGGFETQYF
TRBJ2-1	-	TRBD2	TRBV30	TGTGCCTGGAGTGGGTCTAGCGGACTTGAGCAGTTCTTC	CAWSGSSGLEQFF
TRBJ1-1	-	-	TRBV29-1	TGCAACGTTGGTACGGGGTCAGGAATGAACACTGAAGCTTTCTTT	CNVGTGSGMNTEAFF
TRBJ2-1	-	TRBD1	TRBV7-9	TGTGCCAGCAGTTGGTTAGGACAGGGCCTAAACAATGAGCAGTTCTTC	CASSWLGQGLNNEQFF